This entry lists 26 T cell receptor beta chains sequenced from one sample in a study of shared clonotypes between healthy human individuals. Clones were read by immunoSEQ multiplex PCR, and TCRdb kept only the in-frame ones, dropping some. Here the sample spans 180,000 or so clones, about 93% being singletons. Sequenced sample: naive CD4+ T cells sorted from blood. Documented subset: CD45RA+ positively selected. These receptor sequences come from a woman in her 30s in good health.

This chain connects TRBV5-1 to TRBJ2-3, with D maybe TRBD2 (5 bases). Trimming removed 7 bases from V and 1 base from J, with 10 bases in between. This CDR3 comprises 13 residues. CDR1 SGHRS and CDR2 YFSETQ come from the germline V gene. CDR3 coding DNA: TGCGCCAGCTACCGGGGAGGCACAGATACGCAGTATTTT. This sequence encodes CASYRGGTDTQYF.

This sequence joins TRBV28 and TRBJ1-2, with 7 nucleotides matching TRBD1. The germline V gene has CDR1 MDHEN and CDR2 SYDVKM. The CDR3 totals 15 residues. With 6 bases clipped from V and 4 bases from J, the junction kept 11 bases outside the gene matches. The chain's CDR3 is CASSQTGSSGYGYTF. The CDR3 nucleotides read TGTGCCAGCAGCCAGACAGGGTCCTCCGGCTATGGCTACACCTTC.

The chain employs TRBV6-5 and TRBJ1-3, with 8 positions matching TRBD1. The CDR3 covers 15 residues. CDR1 is MNHEY and CDR2 is SVGAGI in the germline V gene. V shed 5 bases and J 3 bases; nucleotides not matched to a gene: 6. This CDR3 reads CASSQQGVYGNTIYF. For the CDR3, the DNA is TGTGCCAGCAGTCAACAGGGGGTGTATGGAAACACCATATATTTT.

The V and J genes are TRBV18 and TRBJ1-1; D might be TRBD1 (6 bases). Germline CDR1 KGHSH, CDR2 LQKENI. The CDR3 is 17 residues long. Trimming removed 3 bases from V and 0 bases from J, with 17 bases in between. The DNA of the CDR3 is TGTGCCAGCTCACCCGGCGAGCCAGGGGAGATGAACACTGAAGCTTTCTTT. Its translation is CASSPGEPGEMNTEAFF.

The chain couples TRBV6-6 to TRBJ1-4; D gene ambiguous. Germline loops: CDR1 MNHNY, CDR2 SVGAGI (reference sequence). V gave up 4 bases and J gave up 4 bases, with 10 bases separating them. This CDR3 spans 14 amino acids. CDR3 nucleotide sequence: TGTGCCAGCAGTTTCCGGGCCAATAATGAAAAACTGTTTTTT. Translation gives CASSFRANNEKLFF.

This chain uses TRBV15 with TRBJ2-2, with TRBD2 matching over 13 bases. Unmatched junction bases numbered 9, after V lost 0 bases and J lost 2 bases. This CDR3 is built from 20 residues. The germline V gene has CDR1 LNHNV and CDR2 YYDKDF (reference sequence). The CDR3 sequence is CATSRDRLLAGGSNTGELFF. CDR3 DNA sequence: TGTGCCACCAGCAGAGACCGCCTACTAGCGGGAGGGTCTAACACCGGGGAGCTGTTTTTT. The whole variable domain, filled in from reference TRBV15 and TRBJ2-2, reads DAMVIQNPRYQVTQFGKPVTLSCSQTLNHNVMYWYQQKSSQAPKLLFHYYDKDFNNEADTPDNFQSRRPNTSFCFLDIRSPGLGDTAMYLCATSRDRLLAGGSNTGELFFGEGSRLTVL.

The chain has TRBV30 and TRBJ2-1; 9 bases agree with TRBD2. CDR3 length: 11 amino acids. The germline V gene encodes CDR1 GTSNPN and CDR2 SVGIG (reference sequence). The V gene end was trimmed by 5 bases and the J gene end by 14 bases; junction bases not matched to a gene: 7. CDR3 nucleotides: TGTGCCTGGTCCTTGGGGACTAGCAAGTTCTTC. Amino acids: CAWSLGTSKFF.

The V and J genes are TRBV28 and TRBJ1-2; D perhaps matches TRBD1 (5 bases). The length of the CDR3 is 13 residues. V was clipped by 9 bases and J by 8 bases, with 19 bases between them. Germline CDR1 reads MDHEN; CDR2 reads SYDVKM. The CDR3 DNA follows: TGTGCCAGTACCCGGGACGGGGGTCGGGGCTACACCTTC. Encoded protein: CASTRDGGRGYTF.

V is TRBV5-1 and J is TRBJ1-2, with 7 bases identical to TRBD1. This CDR3 is 15 amino acids long. Germline CDR1 SGHRS, CDR2 YFSETQ. Trimming took 1 base from V and 2 from J; bases not matched to a gene: 5. CDR3 DNA: TGCGCCAGCAGCTTGACCCCGGGACAGAACTATGGCTACACCTTC. It encodes CASSLTPGQNYGYTF.

The chain links TRBV18 to TRBJ2-2, with TRBD2 matching 13 bases. CDR3 length: 17 residues. Losses at the gene ends were 8 bases for V and 5 bases for J; bases not matched to a gene: 11. The V gene's germline CDR1 is KGHSH and CDR2 LQKENI. The CDR3 loop is CASRPLQTSGRTGELFF. CDR3 nucleotide sequence: TGTGCCAGCCGACCGCTCCAGACTAGCGGGAGGACCGGGGAGCTGTTTTTT. The full variable domain, in which reference TRBV18 and TRBJ2-2 provide the parts outside the CDR3, is NAGVMQNPRHLVRRRGQEARLRCSPMKGHSHVYWYRQLPEEGLKFMVYLQKENIIDESGMPKERFSAEFPKEGPSILRIQQVVRGDSAAYFCASRPLQTSGRTGELFFGEGSRLTVL.

This chain uses TRBV27 with TRBJ2-3, with D tentatively TRBD2 (5 bases). Germline V gives CDR1 MNHEY, CDR2 SMNVEV (reference sequence). The CDR3 covers 16 residues. V shed 6 bases and J shed 2 bases, with 18 bases lying between them. CDR3 bases: TGTGCCAGCAGCTACACTCCATTGAGGGTCACAGATACGCAGTATTTT. Translating gives CASSYTPLRVTDTQYF.

The chain recombines TRBV7-2 with TRBJ2-7; D might be TRBD1 (5 bases). Germline V CDR1 and CDR2: SGHTA, FQGNSA. V lost 2 bases, J lost 3 bases, and 17 bases lay in between. The CDR3 contains 16 residues. CDR3 loop: CASSLPGYPGFYEQYF. The DNA of the CDR3 is TGTGCCAGCAGCTTACCCGGGTACCCAGGGTTCTACGAGCAGTACTTC.

V and J are TRBV18 and TRBJ2-5, with D unclear. The CDR3 sequence is 14 residues long. V lost 6 bases and J 5 bases, leaving 16 bases between the germline ends. Germline CDR1 and CDR2: KGHSH and LQKENI. The CDR3 sequence: CASSSAELKETQYF. The CDR3, as DNA: TGTGCCAGCTCGTCTGCGGAGCTCAAGGAGACCCAGTACTTC. Looking up the rest from reference TRBV18 and TRBJ2-5 gives the full variable domain: NAGVMQNPRHLVRRRGQEARLRCSPMKGHSHVYWYRQLPEEGLKFMVYLQKENIIDESGMPKERFSAEFPKEGPSILRIQQVVRGDSAAYFCASSSAELKETQYFGPGTRLLVL.

This chain connects TRBV15 to TRBJ2-7, with D unresolved. The V end was cut by 8 bases, the J end by 5 bases, with 13 bases between. Germline CDR1 and CDR2: LNHNV and YYDKDF (reference sequence). CDR3 length: 12 residues. CDR3 bases: TGTGCCACCGCCGCCGGGTACCACGAGCAGTACTTC. This codes for CATAAGYHEQYF.

This clone was observed a single time. V gene TRBV7-2 combines with J gene TRBJ2-1, with D unclear. CDR1 is SGHTA, CDR2 FQGNSA, per germline. V lost 2 bases, J lost 0 bases, and 8 bases lay in between. This CDR3 contains 15 residues. This CDR3 is CASSLLGSSYNEQFF. Written as DNA, the CDR3 is TGTGCCAGCAGCTTATTAGGGTCCTCCTACAATGAGCAGTTCTTC.

The chain joins TRBV18 to TRBJ2-7; D remains unclear. CDR1 KGHSH and CDR2 LQKENI come from the germline V gene. V lost 0 bases and J lost 2, with 8 bases in between. The CDR3 loop spans 14 amino acids. CDR3 amino acids: CASSPPGYAYEQYF. The CDR3, as DNA: TGTGCCAGCTCACCACCGGGATATGCCTACGAGCAGTACTTC.

This chain links TRBV28 with TRBJ2-6; D might be TRBD1 (5 bases). The CDR3 is 16 amino acids. Germline loops: CDR1 MDHEN, CDR2 SYDVKM. The ends were cut back, 2 bases at V and 0 bases at J, with 8 bases in the middle. CDR3 loop: CASSLVRASGANVLTF. The CDR3 coding sequence is TGTGCCAGCAGTTTAGTCAGGGCCTCTGGGGCCAACGTCCTGACTTTC.

This chain uses TRBV7-6 with TRBJ2-6; tentative D call: TRBD2 (6 bases). This CDR3 comprises 14 residues. CDR1 is SGHVS, CDR2 FNYEAQ, per germline. Trimming pared 8 bases from V and 1 base from J, leaving 9 bases between. CDR3 in amino acids: CASGGGSGANVLTF. The CDR3 nucleotides are TGTGCCAGCGGCGGAGGGTCTGGGGCCAACGTCCTGACTTTC.

CDR3 nucleotides: TGTGCCAGCAGTTTTCTGGGCGGTGGCTACACCTTC. This encodes CASSFLGGGYTF. The chain recombines TRBV27 with TRBJ1-2, with unresolved D. Per germline, CDR1 MNHEY and CDR2 SMNVEV (reference sequence). The V and J ends lost 3 bases and 7 bases respectively, with 9 bases between them. The CDR3 runs to 12 residues.

The CDR3 loop is CASSIVAGGLQEQYF. Written as DNA, the CDR3 is TGTGCCAGTAGTATAGTGGCGGGAGGGCTTCAAGAGCAGTACTTC. The chain uses TRBV19 and TRBJ2-7, with TRBD2 matching 9 bases. V was pared by 1 base and J by 7 bases, with 8 bases of the junction left unmatched. This CDR3 has 15 amino acids. Germline assignment: CDR1 LNHDA and CDR2 SQIVND (reference sequence).

V is TRBV5-5 and J is TRBJ2-7, with 9 positions matching TRBD1. This CDR3 is built from 15 residues. Germline CDR1 is SGHKS and CDR2 is YYEKEE (reference sequence). Germline trimming cut 2 bases from V and 3 bases from J; bases unmatched to any gene: 6. The CDR3 sequence is CASSFAGQGIYEQYF. CDR3 coding DNA: TGTGCCAGCAGCTTTGCGGGACAGGGTATCTACGAGCAGTACTTC.

The chain carries TRBV28 and TRBJ1-2; weak D call: TRBD1 (5 bases). Germline V gives CDR1 MDHEN, CDR2 SYDVKM. V was shortened by 5 bases and J by 5 bases, with 21 bases between the two germline ends. The CDR3 length is 16 residues. CDR3 coding DNA: TGTGCCAGCAGTGCTCCAGGGCGGGACCCACCTTATGGCTACACCTTC. Translating it yields CASSAPGRDPPYGYTF.

V gene TRBV18 combines with J gene TRBJ2-3; 7 nucleotides match TRBD2. In germline, CDR1 is KGHSH, CDR2 LQKENI. V lost 5 bases to trimming and J lost 4 bases; unmatched junction nucleotides: 6. The CDR3 totals 14 residues. The CDR3 DNA reads as TGTGCCAGCTCAGCGACTAGCTGGGCAGATACGCAGTATTTT. It specifies CASSATSWADTQYF. Drawing the rest from reference TRBV18 and TRBJ2-3, the complete variable domain is NAGVMQNPRHLVRRRGQEARLRCSPMKGHSHVYWYRQLPEEGLKFMVYLQKENIIDESGMPKERFSAEFPKEGPSILRIQQVVRGDSAAYFCASSATSWADTQYFGPGTRLTVL.

The chain couples TRBV7-2 to TRBJ2-2, with D unresolved. The ends were cut back, 5 bases at V and 0 bases at J, with 7 bases in the middle. From germline, CDR1 is SGHTA and CDR2 FQGNSA. This CDR3 spans 14 amino acids. Here the CDR3 reads CASSTDSNTGELFF. DNA for the CDR3: TGTGCCAGCAGCACAGACTCGAACACCGGGGAGCTGTTTTTT.

J is TRBJ1-6 and V is TRBV28, with D hard to call. The germline V and J ends were trimmed by 1 base and 9 bases, with 7 bases remaining between them. The germline CDR1 and CDR2 sequences are MDHEN and SYDVKM. The CDR3 sequence is 13 residues long. The CDR3 reads CASSLSWGSPLHF. The CDR3 nucleotides read TGTGCCAGCAGTTTATCTTGGGGTTCACCCCTCCACTTT.

This sequence joins TRBV25-1 and TRBJ2-1; D may be TRBD1 or TRBD2 (5 bases each). With 3 bases removed from V and 6 bases from J, the gap between germline ends came to 12 bases. The length of the CDR3 is 14 residues. Germline lookup yields CDR1 MGHDK and CDR2 SYGVNS. The CDR3 DNA is TGTGCCAGCAGTGACCCGGGACGGAGCAATGAGCAGTTCTTC. Translated: CASSDPGRSNEQFF.